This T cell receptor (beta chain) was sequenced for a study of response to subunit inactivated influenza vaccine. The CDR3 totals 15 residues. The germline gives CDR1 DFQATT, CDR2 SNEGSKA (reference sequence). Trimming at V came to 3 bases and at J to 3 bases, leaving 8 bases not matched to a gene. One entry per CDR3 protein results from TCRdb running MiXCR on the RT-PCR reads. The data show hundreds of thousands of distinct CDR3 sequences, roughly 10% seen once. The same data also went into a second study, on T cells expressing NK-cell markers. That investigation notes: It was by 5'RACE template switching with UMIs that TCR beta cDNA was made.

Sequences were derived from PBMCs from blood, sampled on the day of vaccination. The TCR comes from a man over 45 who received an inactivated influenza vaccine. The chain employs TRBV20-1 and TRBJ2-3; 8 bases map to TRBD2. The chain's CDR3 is CSASGGAVRTDTQYF. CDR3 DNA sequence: TGCAGTGCTAGCGGGGGGGCCGTGAGAACAGATACGCAGTATTTT.